This TCR beta chain appears in the sequencing data of a study of blood T cell repertoires in COVID-19. About the research overall: The samples span acute and convalescent COVID-19 from the United States, Italy and Spain.

The data were produced by immunoSEQ multiplex PCR, yet TCRdb's version contains in-frame clones alone and is incomplete. The sample shows around 300,000 clones, about nine tenths of them seen only once. V gave up 0 bases and J gave up 9 bases; unmatched junction bases: 8. CDR1 and CDR2 from the germline V gene are SGHDT and YYEEEE. This CDR3 has 15 residues. The rearrangement links TRBV5-6 to TRBJ2-1, with TRBD1 matching 8 bases. This TCR was sampled from a woman aged 40 to 49 who had recovered from COVID-19. Material: PBMCs or T cells enriched from blood (not recorded which). The CDR3: CASSLEWQGAGEQFF. In nucleotides, the CDR3 is TGTGCCAGCAGCTTGGAATGGCAGGGGGCTGGTGAGCAGTTCTTC. The full variable domain, with the rest looked up from reference TRBV5-6 and TRBJ2-1, is DAGVTQSPTHLIKTRGQQVTLRCSPKSGHDTVSWYQQALGQGPQFIFQYYEEEERQRGNFPDRFSGHQFPNYSSELNVNALLLGDSALYLCASSLEWQGAGEQFFGPGTRLTVL.